This T cell receptor beta chain derives from a study of blood T cell repertoires in COVID-19. As for the study in general: COVID-19 samples, acute and convalescent, were from the United States, Italy and Spain. The analysed material was cDNA or gDNA that came from T cells, B-cell-depleted T cells, or PBMCs.

In the authors' methods: Quantification of nucleated cells was approximated via reference gene primer amplification. Sequencing was performed with immunoSEQ multiplex PCR; in TCRdb, only in-frame clones are kept and a portion is missing. That table supplies the V and J calls and clone size; D and trimming were determined from the DNA. The repertoire holds about 58,000 clones, with approximately 85% as singletons. CDR1 is SQVTM, CDR2 ANQGSEA, per germline. This CDR3 comprises 13 residues. V lost 0 bases and J lost 5; bases outside the gene matches: 3. The rearrangement joins TRBV29-1 to TRBJ1-1, with 7 bases lining up with TRBD1. The sequence came from a human donor in a cohort sampled during active COVID-19. The specimen was peripheral blood. CDR3 nucleotide sequence: TGCAGCGTTGAAGAGGGGACAGTGACTGAAGCTTTCTTT. Translation gives CSVEEGTVTEAFF.